This entry lists 13 T cell receptor beta chains sequenced from one sample in a study of T-cell memory formation after mild COVID-19. In TCRdb, the 5' RACE reads were re-called with MiXCR into one record per CDR3 protein. This table has around 200,000 distinct CDR3 sequences, roughly 10% appearing once. Sample: PBMCs or a T cell subset sorted from them (not recorded which). The origin of the receptors is a man younger than 35 who had mild COVID-19 (a few samples of this study predate the infection). Cell type and time point are not known.

This clonotype was seen a handful of times. The chain joins TRBV6-5 to TRBJ2-7; no definite D call. Germline V lookup: CDR1 MNHEY, CDR2 SVGAGI. The CDR3 is 16 residues long. V was clipped by 0 bases and J by 3 bases, with 15 bases between them. The CDR3 DNA follows: TGTGCCAGCAGTTACTCGCTCGGGTCGGCAGACTACGAGCAGTACTTC. Protein: CASSYSLGSADYEQYF.

In this sample, this clonotype turned up a few times. The chain uses TRBV5-5 and TRBJ1-2, with D unresolved. The CDR3 sequence is 15 residues long. Germline values: CDR1 SGHKS, CDR2 YYEKEE (reference sequence). Trimming removed 7 bases from V and 2 bases from J, with 18 bases in between. The CDR3 is CASSGWQFGNYGYTF. The CDR3 region has the DNA TGTGCCAGCTCCGGTTGGCAGTTCGGAAACTATGGCTACACCTTC. Complete variable domain (other parts from reference TRBV5-5 and TRBJ1-2): DAGVTQSPTHLIKTRGQQVTLRCSPISGHKSVSWYQQVLGQGPQFIFQYYEKEERGRGNFPDRFSARQFPNYSSELNVNALLLGDSALYLCASSGWQFGNYGYTFGSGTRLTVV.

The gene calls are TRBV12-3 or TRBV12-4 and TRBJ2-7; unclear D gene. The CDR3 is 13 residues long. V lost 6 bases and J 4 bases, leaving 13 bases between the germline ends. CDR3 sequence (DNA): TGTGCCAGCAGCTTCTCGGACCGTTACGAGCAGTACTTC. Its translation is CASSFSDRYEQYF.

This clonotype has a single count. The CDR3 ends on some other residue instead of the conserved phenylalanine or tryptophan, so this is likely a read error. The DNA is omitted, as the CDR3 cannot be located on it reliably, and the CDR3 follows TCRdb's listing. V is TRBV21-1 and J is TRBJ2-7; the table's D call TRBD1 went unverified against the DNA. TRBV21-1 is assigned pseudogene status. Inclusive of both ends, the CDR3 amounts to 9 amino acids. This CDR3 reads CASSPRQGK.

This clonotype appeared a few times. J is TRBJ1-1 and V is TRBV9, with 9 nucleotides matching TRBD1. This CDR3 comprises 14 residues. Looked up from germline, CDR1 is SGDLS and CDR2 is YYNGEE. The V and J ends lost 2 bases and 3 bases, in that order; junction bases with no gene match: 2. CDR3 residues: CASSVTGGDTEAFF. The CDR3 nucleotides are TGTGCCAGCAGCGTGACAGGGGGGGACACTGAAGCTTTCTTT.

This clonotype came up a few times. The V gene is TRBV7-9, the J gene TRBJ1-2; D remains ambiguous. The CDR3 contains 11 residues. Germline V CDR1 and CDR2: SEHNR, FQNEAQ (reference sequence). Trimming took off 4 bases at V and 5 bases at J, with 5 bases between the two ends. CDR3 amino acids: CASSSRYGYTF. The CDR3 coding sequence is TGTGCCAGCAGCTCGCGGTATGGCTACACCTTC.

Only a few counts were recorded for this clonotype. This chain links TRBV7-9 with TRBJ1-4, with D tentatively TRBD1 (5 bases). CDR3 length equals 14 residues. V was cut by 5 bases and J by 8 bases, with 15 bases left in between. Germline CDR1 reads SEHNR; CDR2 reads FQNEAQ (reference sequence). The CDR3 DNA follows: TGTGCCAGCAGCCCAGGAAGGCAGGGAGAAAAACTGTTTTTT. It is translated as CASSPGRQGEKLFF.

This sequence joins TRBV9 and TRBJ1-1, with D possibly TRBD1 on 5 matching bases. The CDR3 loop spans 13 amino acids. V lost 4 bases and J 6 bases, leaving 13 bases between the germline ends. Germline lookup yields CDR1 SGDLS and CDR2 YYNGEE. CDR3 sequence reads: CASSTGPGAEAFF. Here the CDR3 DNA reads TGTGCCAGCAGCACGGGCCCGGGGGCTGAAGCTTTCTTT.

This clonotype was recorded many times. V and J are TRBV4-3 and TRBJ1-6; D is possibly TRBD1 (6 bases). Germline CDR1 reads LGHNA; CDR2 reads YSLEER. The CDR3 consists of 13 residues. Deletions cut 4 bases from V and 9 bases from J, with 10 bases between. CDR3 residues: CASSRDKRSPLHF. CDR3 nucleotide sequence: TGCGCCAGCAGCCGGGACAAGCGTTCACCCCTCCACTTT.

This chain links TRBV9 with TRBJ2-3, with 8 positions matching TRBD2. The germline gives CDR1 SGDLS, CDR2 YYNGEE. J was trimmed by 0 bases and V by 3 bases; bases with no gene match: 3. The CDR3 sequence is 15 residues long. CDR3 nucleotides: TGTGCCAGCAGCGCAGCGGGGGCCAGCACAGATACGCAGTATTTT. This gives the protein CASSAAGASTDTQYF. Complete variable domain (other parts from reference TRBV9 and TRBJ2-3): DSGVTQTPKHLITATGQRVTLRCSPRSGDLSVYWYQQSLDQGLQFLIQYYNGEERAKGNILERFSAQQFPDLHSELNLSSLELGDSALYFCASSAAGASTDTQYFGPGTRLTVL.

The chain links TRBV19 to TRBJ2-3, with D unresolved. CDR3 length: 14 amino acids. Germline CDR1 LNHDA, CDR2 SQIVND (reference sequence). Trimming shortened V by 9 bases and J by 3 bases, and 16 bases separated the two germline ends. CDR3 protein: CASRPGTQTDTQYF. CDR3 sequence (DNA): TGTGCCAGCCGTCCTGGAACACAAACAGATACGCAGTATTTT.

This clonotype was recorded many times. The chain joins TRBV20-1 to TRBJ2-1; D possibly matches TRBD1 or TRBD2 (5 bases each). The germline V gene has CDR1 DFQATT and CDR2 SNEGSKA (reference sequence). The ends were cut back, 3 bases at V and 8 bases at J, with 11 bases in the middle. The CDR3 has 12 amino acids. This CDR3 reads CSARSRGYEQFF. The CDR3 region has the DNA TGCAGTGCTAGGTCTCGGGGCTATGAGCAGTTCTTC.

This sequence joins TRBV5-1 and TRBJ2-3; 9 bases are shared with TRBD2. The CDR3 is 18 amino acids. The germline V gene encodes CDR1 SGHRS and CDR2 YFSETQ. V lost 0 bases to trimming and J lost 0 bases; unmatched junction nucleotides: 8. The CDR3 is CASSLARGGGASTDTQYF. In nucleotides, the CDR3 is TGCGCCAGCAGCTTGGCCCGTGGCGGGGGGGCTAGCACAGATACGCAGTATTTT.